This passage covers 23 T cell receptor beta chains from one sample sequenced in a study of CD8+ T cells in alopecia areata. It was cDNA, reverse transcribed from extracted RNA, that served as the sequencing template. This table comes from immunoSEQ multiplex PCR, and its TCRdb copy is limited to in-frame clones, with some not included. The sample lists roughly 250,000 clones, less than 80% seen once, with roughly 1.2% in the top ten. Sequences were derived from CD4+ T cells sorted from blood, sampled at week 0. Every receptor here comes from a human donor with alopecia areata.

CDR3 coding DNA: TGTGCCAGCAGCGGACGGGACACCGTTTACTACGAGCAGTACTTC. Protein: CASSGRDTVYYEQYF. This rearrangement joins TRBV9 to TRBJ2-7; TRBD1 is a possible D gene (6 bases). The CDR3 is 15 amino acids. Germline V gene sequence: CDR1 SGDLS, CDR2 YYNGEE. V was trimmed by 3 bases and J by 3 bases, leaving 16 bases between them.

This clone was counted only a few times. The V gene is TRBV7-2, the J gene TRBJ2-7; no clear D gene. The germline gives CDR1 SGHTA, CDR2 FQGNSA. The CDR3 covers 16 residues. Trimming removed 4 bases at V and 0 bases at J, with 16 bases between. Here the CDR3 reads CASSSYDIGSSYEQYF. CDR3 nucleotides: TGTGCCAGCAGCTCCTACGACATTGGAAGCTCCTACGAGCAGTACTTC.

This clone was observed a few times. The genes are TRBV29-1 and TRBJ2-1; unclear D gene. V lost 3 bases to trimming and J lost 6 bases, with 15 bases between them. This CDR3 contains 14 residues. Germline assignment: CDR1 SQVTM and CDR2 ANQGSEA. The CDR3 DNA reads TGCAGCGTTGAGGCATGGTTGGGTGCCAATGAGCAGTTCTTC. It translates to CSVEAWLGANEQFF.

The chain has TRBV7-9 and TRBJ2-7; TRBD2 matches 8 bases. Trimming at V came to 5 bases and at J to 5 bases, leaving 8 bases not matched to a gene. This CDR3 is built from 14 residues. The V gene's germline CDR1 is SEHNR and CDR2 FQNEAQ (reference sequence). In nucleotides, the CDR3 is TGTGCCAGCAGCCCGCGGGGGGTTCGGGACGAGCAGTACTTC. Translated: CASSPRGVRDEQYF.

There are a few counts of this clone. The J gene is TRBJ2-7, the V gene TRBV7-2; D may be TRBD1 (6 bases). V was clipped by 5 bases and J by 0 bases, with 11 bases between them. The germline V gene has CDR1 SGHTA and CDR2 FQGNSA. The CDR3 runs 14 residues. The CDR3 loop is CASSPWDTSYEQYF. For the CDR3, the DNA is TGTGCCAGCAGCCCTTGGGACACCTCCTACGAGCAGTACTTC. Based on the CDR3 plus reference TRBV7-2 and TRBJ2-7, the full variable domain is GAGVSQSPSNKVTEKGKDVELRCDPISGHTALYWYRQSLGQGLEFLIYFQGNSAPDKSGLPSDRFSAERTGGSVSTLTIQRTQQEDSAVYLCASSPWDTSYEQYFGPGTRLTVT.

This clone was seen more than once but under ten times. The chain uses TRBV29-1 and TRBJ1-1; D remains unclear. Germline CDR1 and CDR2: SQVTM and ANQGSEA. The CDR3 runs 11 residues. V lost 7 bases, J lost 1 base, and 7 bases lay in between. In DNA, the CDR3 is TGCAGCGGTATCGAGAACACTGAAGCTTTCTTT. Amino acids: CSGIENTEAFF.

This clone was detected only a few times. The chain combines TRBV7-9 with TRBJ2-5; no firm D call. The CDR3 sequence is 13 residues long. V lost 4 bases and J lost 5, with 11 bases in between. Germline assignment: CDR1 SEHNR and CDR2 FQNEAQ (reference sequence). Here the CDR3 reads CASSSAAFETQYF. The CDR3 DNA reads TGTGCCAGCAGCTCCGCAGCTTTCGAGACCCAGTACTTC. The variable domain in full, with the rest retrieved from reference TRBV7-9 and TRBJ2-5, is DTGVSQNPRHKITKRGQNVTFRCDPISEHNRLYWYRQTLGQGPEFLTYFQNEAQLEKSRLLSDRFSAERPKGSFSTLEIQRTEQGDSAMYLCASSSAAFETQYFGPGTRLLVL.

This clone was detected a few times. The chain uses TRBV25-1 and TRBJ1-2; 7 positions match TRBD1. J gave up 8 bases and V 3 bases, and 6 bases lay outside the gene matches. The germline V gene encodes CDR1 MGHDK and CDR2 SYGVNS. CDR3 length: 13 residues. The CDR3 reads CASSDRGTRGYTF. DNA for the CDR3: TGTGCCAGCAGTGACAGGGGGACGAGGGGCTACACCTTC.

V usage is TRBV6-1 and J usage is TRBJ2-4, with unresolved D. The CDR3 has 18 amino acids. Trimming pared 4 bases from V and 1 base from J, leaving 20 bases between. Looked up from germline, CDR1 is MNHNS and CDR2 is SASEGT. DNA of the CDR3: TGTGCCAGCAGTGCCCTGACGCGGCCCGCGGAGGCCAAAAACATTCAGTACTTC. Its protein is CASSALTRPAEAKNIQYF.

This sequence joins TRBV5-1 and TRBJ2-7, with 7 bases fitting TRBD1. CDR3 length equals 15 residues. J gave up 2 bases and V 4 bases, and 9 bases lay outside the gene matches. Germline CDR1 is SGHRS and CDR2 is YFSETQ. The DNA for the CDR3 is TGCGCCAGCAGCCACGGACAGGTGGGAGCCTACGAGCAGTACTTC. The encoded protein is CASSHGQVGAYEQYF.

The genes are TRBV4-3 and TRBJ2-1; D gene ambiguous. V shed 5 bases and J shed 7 bases, with 3 bases lying between them. The CDR3 consists of 10 residues. Per germline, CDR1 LGHNA and CDR2 YSLEER. The CDR3: CASSNNEQFF. CDR3 coding DNA: TGCGCCAGCAGCAATAATGAGCAGTTCTTC.

The rearrangement joins TRBV6-6 to TRBJ2-7; 8 bases line up with TRBD1. From germline, CDR1 is MNHNY and CDR2 SVGAGI (reference sequence). V dropped 2 bases and J dropped 2; count of bases not matched to a gene: 2. The CDR3 is made up of 14 amino acids. The CDR3 loop reads CASSYGQGPYEQYF. DNA of the CDR3: TGTGCCAGCAGTTACGGACAGGGACCCTACGAGCAGTACTTC.

Here the CDR3 reads CASVSIQGSTEAFF. CDR3 DNA sequence: TGTGCCAGTGTTTCTATCCAGGGGAGCACTGAAGCTTTCTTT. The J gene is TRBJ1-1, the V gene TRBV6-1, with a weak D call TRBD1 (6 bases). Between the trimmed V and J ends, which lost 9 bases and 4 bases, there was a span of 18 bases. There are 14 residues in the CDR3. Germline loops: CDR1 MNHNS, CDR2 SASEGT.

The rearrangement joins TRBV10-3 to TRBJ1-5; D call uncertain. This CDR3 region has 13 residues. In germline, CDR1 is ENHRY, CDR2 SYGVKD. With 2 bases removed from V and 0 bases from J, the gap between germline ends came to 2 bases. CDR3 in amino acids: CAISENSNQPQHF. The CDR3 DNA is TGTGCCATCAGTGAGAATAGCAATCAGCCCCAGCATTTT.

V usage is TRBV29-1 and J usage is TRBJ1-6; no clear D gene. Germline V gives CDR1 SQVTM, CDR2 ANQGSEA. V was cut by 3 bases and J by 4 bases, with 4 bases left in between. CDR3 length: 12 residues. CDR3 residues: CSVEGYNSPLHF. CDR3 bases: TGCAGCGTTGAGGGGTATAATTCACCCCTCCACTTT.

This sequence joins TRBV30 and TRBJ2-7; 7 bases map to TRBD1. The CDR3 is 14 amino acids. In germline, CDR1 is GTSNPN, CDR2 SVGIG (reference sequence). V was clipped by 3 bases and J by 6 bases; unmatched bases: 11. DNA for the CDR3: TGTGCCTGGAGAGTTGGGACAGTTCTACGCGAGCAGTACTTC. Encoded protein: CAWRVGTVLREQYF. Supplemented by reference TRBV30 and TRBJ2-7, the full variable domain reads SQTIHQWPATLVQPVGSPLSLECTVEGTSNPNLYWYRQAAGRGLQLLFYSVGIGQISSEVPQNLSASRPQDRQFILSSKKLLLSDSGFYLCAWRVGTVLREQYFGPGTRLTVT.

The chain uses TRBV6-5 and TRBJ1-6; maybe TRBD1 (6 bases). The ends were cut back, 6 bases at V and 16 bases at J, with 16 bases in the middle. The CDR3 length is 12 residues. Germline-derived CDR1 and CDR2 are MNHEY and SVGAGI. CDR3 coding DNA: TGTGCCAGCAGAGGTACAGGGTCTCCTCTCCACTTT. Protein sequence: CASRGTGSPLHF.

This sequence joins TRBV30 and TRBJ1-5, with TRBD1 matching over 7 bases. Germline trimming cut 3 bases from V and 6 bases from J; bases unmatched to any gene: 5. Germline values: CDR1 GTSNPN, CDR2 SVGIG (reference sequence). The CDR3 length is 13 residues. The CDR3 DNA reads TGTGCCTGGAGGGGGACAGTAGGTCAGCCCCAGCATTTT. It specifies CAWRGTVGQPQHF.

This clone appeared once. The chain uses TRBV9 and TRBJ2-6; D perhaps matches TRBD2 (5 bases). This CDR3 has 17 amino acids. From germline, CDR1 is SGDLS and CDR2 YYNGEE. Trimming removed 3 bases at V and 1 base at J, with 14 bases between. This chain's CDR3 is CASSAPPGGSGANVLTF. CDR3 DNA: TGTGCCAGCAGCGCACCCCCCGGAGGTTCTGGGGCCAACGTCCTGACTTTC.

CDR3 region: CASSIQRLTEAFF. The CDR3, as DNA: TGTGCCAGTAGTATTCAGAGGCTTACTGAAGCTTTCTTT. This chain joins TRBV19 and TRBJ1-1; D gene ambiguous. CDR3 length: 13 residues. V was clipped by 3 bases and J by 5 bases, with 10 bases between them. The V gene's germline CDR1 is LNHDA and CDR2 SQIVND (reference sequence).

The chain couples TRBV2 to TRBJ2-5, with D tentatively TRBD2 (6 bases). V dropped 6 bases and J dropped 1 base, with 12 bases sitting between them. Germline V gene data show CDR1 as SNHLY and CDR2 as FYNNEI. This CDR3 contains 14 residues. Here the CDR3 reads CASRLSTSQETQYF. CDR3 in DNA: TGTGCCAGCAGGCTATCGACTAGCCAAGAGACCCAGTACTTC.

J is TRBJ2-7 and V is TRBV7-2, with D possibly matching TRBD1 (6 bases). V was clipped by 1 base and J by 3 bases, with 22 bases between them. The CDR3 is made up of 18 amino acids. CDR1 and CDR2 from the germline V gene are SGHTA and FQGNSA. This chain's CDR3 is CASSLVRGPVKASYEQYF. Here the CDR3 DNA reads TGTGCCAGCAGCTTAGTCAGGGGCCCAGTTAAGGCGAGCTACGAGCAGTACTTC.

This clone occurred a few times. V gene TRBV29-1 combines with J gene TRBJ2-1; the D gene could be TRBD1 or TRBD2 (5 bases each). Per germline, CDR1 SQVTM and CDR2 ANQGSEA. The CDR3 extends over 12 amino acids. Trimming removed 7 bases at V and 5 bases at J, with 12 bases between. The CDR3 DNA is TGCAGCGGATCCGGGACCAACAATGAGCAGTTCTTC. It specifies CSGSGTNNEQFF.